This TCR beta chain came from a study of monozygotic twins with inflammatory bowel disease. Each CDR3 protein gets one entry in TCRdb, which reprocessed the 5' RACE reads and gives no DNA. The sample holds 200,000 to 250,000 distinct CDR3 sequences. The length of the CDR3 is 12 residues. Germline loops: CDR1 MNHEY, CDR2 SVGEGT. Input material: blood. This clonotype was obtained from a human donor with ulcerative colitis or Crohn's disease, or a healthy co-twin of an affected twin (not recorded which). V gene TRBV6-2 or TRBV6-3 combines with J gene TRBJ1-2; TCRdb picks TRBD1, but there is no DNA to check that call. The CDR3 loop is CASSWAAYGYTF.